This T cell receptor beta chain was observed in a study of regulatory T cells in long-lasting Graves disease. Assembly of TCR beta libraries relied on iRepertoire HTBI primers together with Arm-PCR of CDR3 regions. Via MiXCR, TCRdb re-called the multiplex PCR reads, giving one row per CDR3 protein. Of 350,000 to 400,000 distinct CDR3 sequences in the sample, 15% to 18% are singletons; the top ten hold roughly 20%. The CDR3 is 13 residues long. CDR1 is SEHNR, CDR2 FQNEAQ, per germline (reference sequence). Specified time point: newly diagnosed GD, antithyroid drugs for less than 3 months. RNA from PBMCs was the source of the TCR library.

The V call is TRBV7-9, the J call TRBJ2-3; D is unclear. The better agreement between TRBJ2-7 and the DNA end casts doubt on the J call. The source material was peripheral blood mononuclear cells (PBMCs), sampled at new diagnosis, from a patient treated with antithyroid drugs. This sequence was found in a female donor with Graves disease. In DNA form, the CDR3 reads TGTGCCAGCAGCTGGGGTAGGGCAAACGAGCAGTACTTC. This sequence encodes CASSWGRANEQYF.